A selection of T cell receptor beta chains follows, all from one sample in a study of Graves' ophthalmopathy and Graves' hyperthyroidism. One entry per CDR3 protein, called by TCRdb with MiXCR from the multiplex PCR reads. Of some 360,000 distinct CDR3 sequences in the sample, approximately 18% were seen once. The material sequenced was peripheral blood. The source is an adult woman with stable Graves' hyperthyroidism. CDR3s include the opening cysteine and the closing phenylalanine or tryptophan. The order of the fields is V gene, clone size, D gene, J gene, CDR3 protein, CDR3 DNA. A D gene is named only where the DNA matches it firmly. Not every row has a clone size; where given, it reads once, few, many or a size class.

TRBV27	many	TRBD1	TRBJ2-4	CASKNRDRGIQYF	TGTGCCAGCAAAAACCGGGACAGAGGCATTCAGTACTTC
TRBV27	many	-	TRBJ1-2	CASSLNSYYGYTF	TGTGCCAGCAGTTTAAACAGTTACTATGGCTACACCTTC
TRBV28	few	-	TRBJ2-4	CASSPTGLAKNIKYF	TGTGCCAGCAGCCCGACTGGTCTAGCCAAAAACATTAAGTACTTC
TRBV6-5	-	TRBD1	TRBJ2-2	CASSYARGPGDTGERFF	TGTGCCAGCAGTTACGCGAGGGGGCCCGGTGACACCGGGGAGCGGTTTTTT
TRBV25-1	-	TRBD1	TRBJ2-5	CASSDPGQGAVQTQYF	TGTGCCAGCAGTGATCCGGGACAGGGGGCGGTGCAGACCCAGTACTTC
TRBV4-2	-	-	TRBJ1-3	CASSQDGGASGNTIYF	TGTGCCAGCAGCCAAGATGGGGGGGCTTCTGGAAACACCATATATTTT
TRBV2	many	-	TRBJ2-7	CASSEALGDYEQYF	TGTGCCAGCAGTGAAGCCCTCGGCGACTACGAGCAGTACTTC
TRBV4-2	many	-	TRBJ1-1	CASSQEGPLNTEAFF	TGTGCCAGCAGCCAAGAGGGACCGCTGAACACTGAAGCTTTCTTT
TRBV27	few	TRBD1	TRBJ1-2	CASSLQGAHGYTF	TGTGCCAGCAGTTTGCAGGGGGCGCACGGCTACACCTTC
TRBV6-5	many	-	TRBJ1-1	CASSFGLPGGTEAFF	TGTGCCAGCAGTTTTGGACTGCCCGGGGGCACTGAAGCTTTCTTT
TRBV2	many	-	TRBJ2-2	CASSSNRVTGELFF	TGTGCCAGCTCTTCGAACAGGGTAACCGGGGAGCTGTTTTTT
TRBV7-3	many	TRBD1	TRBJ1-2	CASSSGTGRGYTF	TGTGCCAGCAGCTCGGGGACAGGACGTGGCTACACCTTC
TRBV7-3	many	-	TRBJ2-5	CASSLGRAETQYF	TGTGCCAGCAGCTTGGGAAGGGCAGAGACCCAGTACTTC
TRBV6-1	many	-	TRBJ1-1	CASSQAGTEAFF	TGTGCCAGCAGCCAAGCAGGGACTGAAGCTTTCTTT
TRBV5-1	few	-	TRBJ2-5	CASSRVEITYQETQYF	TGCGCCAGCAGCAGGGTTGAGATAACGTACCAAGAGACCCAGTACTTC
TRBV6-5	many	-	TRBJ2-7	CASSYSGTNTYEQYF	TGTGCCAGCAGTTACTCCGGGACAAATACCTACGAGCAGTACTTC
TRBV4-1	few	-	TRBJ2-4	CASSQASGGAKNIQYF	TGCGCCAGCAGCCAAGCTTCCGGGGGAGCCAAAAACATTCAGTACTTC
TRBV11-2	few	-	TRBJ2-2	CASSLQSSENTGELFF	TGTGCCAGCAGCTTACAGTCTAGCGAGAACACCGGGGAGCTGTTTTTT
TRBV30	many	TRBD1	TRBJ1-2	CAWSRDRRGYGYTF	TGTGCCTGGAGTCGGGACAGGAGGGGCTATGGCTACACCTTC
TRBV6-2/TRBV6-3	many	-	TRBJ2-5	CAIRDSSDETQYF	TGTGCCATCCGGGACTCGAGCGACGAGACCCAGTACTTC
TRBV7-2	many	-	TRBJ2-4	CASSLAIAKNIQYF	TGTGCCAGCAGCTTAGCCATAGCCAAAAACATTCAGTACTTC
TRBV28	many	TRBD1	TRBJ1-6	CASSLSLNRGPESYNSPLHF	TGTGCCAGCAGTTTATCCCTTAACAGGGGGCCGGAGTCCTATAATTCACCCCTCCACTTT
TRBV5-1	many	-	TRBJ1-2	CASSLGRRTPNYGYTF	TGCGCCAGCAGCTTGGGGAGGAGGACACCTAACTATGGCTACACCTTC
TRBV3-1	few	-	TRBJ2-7	CASSHQGKEQYF	TGTGCCAGCAGCCATCAGGGCAAGGAGCAGTACTTC